These 13 T cell receptor beta chains originate from one sample sequenced in a study of blood T cell repertoires in COVID-19. TCRdb's table, derived via immunoSEQ multiplex PCR, lists solely in-frame clones and lacks some. Here the sample spans about 180,000 clones, about four fifths being singletons. Sequencing was carried out using peripheral blood. These receptors were collected from a woman in her 70s with acute or convalescent COVID-19.

This clone was seen just once. This rearrangement joins TRBV15 to TRBJ2-1; perhaps TRBD2 as D (5 bases). The germline CDR1 and CDR2 sequences are LNHNV and YYDKDF (reference sequence). CDR3 length: 17 amino acids. The V end was cut by 0 bases, the J end by 0 bases, with 12 bases between. The CDR3 region has the DNA TGTGCCACCAGCAGAGATCTAAGCGGATCCTCCTACAATGAGCAGTTCTTC. Amino acid sequence: CATSRDLSGSSYNEQFF.

This sequence joins TRBV19 and TRBJ1-5, with 12 bases lining up with TRBD1. The CDR3 sequence is 18 residues long. CDR1 and CDR2 from the germline V gene are LNHDA and SQIVND (reference sequence). The ends lost 5 bases at V and 7 bases at J; junction bases unmatched: 15. The CDR3 protein is CASSLLGQGAHGNQPQHF. The CDR3 coding sequence is TGTGCCAGTAGTCTTTTGGGACAGGGGGCGCACGGGAACCAGCCCCAGCATTTT.

The rearrangement links TRBV4-1 to TRBJ2-1; maybe TRBD2 (5 bases). The germline CDR1 and CDR2 sequences are MGHRA and YSYEKL. Trimming took off 4 bases at V and 3 bases at J, with 16 bases between the two ends. The CDR3 sequence is 16 residues long. CDR3 bases: TGCGCCAGCAGCCCCGAGGGTAGGGTCGACTACAATGAGCAGTTCTTC. Protein product: CASSPEGRVDYNEQFF.

CDR3 in amino acids: CSVGSDRDSGNTIYF. The CDR3 nucleotides read TGCAGCGTTGGTTCGGACAGGGATTCTGGAAACACCATATATTTT. The chain uses TRBV29-1 and TRBJ1-3, with TRBD1 identical over 8 bases. Germline values: CDR1 SQVTM, CDR2 ANQGSEA. The CDR3 runs 15 residues. V trimming: 4 bases; J trimming: 1 base; junction bases outside the gene matches: 6.

V and J are TRBV30 and TRBJ1-1; a possible D gene is TRBD1 (5 bases). V lost 0 bases and J lost 2, with 13 bases in between. The CDR3 contains 15 residues. Germline V gene lookup returns CDR1 GTSNPN and CDR2 SVGIG (reference sequence). CDR3: CAWSVPSGLNTEAFF. CDR3 bases: TGTGCCTGGAGTGTACCTTCAGGGTTAAACACTGAAGCTTTCTTT. Drawing the rest from reference TRBV30 and TRBJ1-1, the complete variable domain is SQTIHQWPATLVQPVGSPLSLECTVEGTSNPNLYWYRQAAGRGLQLLFYSVGIGQISSEVPQNLSASRPQDRQFILSSKKLLLSDSGFYLCAWSVPSGLNTEAFFGQGTRLTVV.

The chain couples TRBV18 to TRBJ1-1, with D tentatively TRBD1 (6 bases). The V end was cut by 8 bases, the J end by 0 bases, with 10 bases between. The CDR3 extends over 13 amino acids. CDR1 and CDR2 (germline): KGHSH, LQKENI. This chain's CDR3 is CASRTDMNTEAFF. The CDR3 region has the DNA TGTGCCAGCCGGACAGATATGAACACTGAAGCTTTCTTT.

This chain uses TRBV20-1 with TRBJ1-2, with a possible D match to TRBD1 (6 bases). The V end lost 6 bases, the J end lost 4 bases, and 9 bases lay between the germline ends. The length of the CDR3 is 11 residues. CDR1 is DFQATT, CDR2 SNEGSKA, per germline (reference sequence). The CDR3 DNA sequence: TGCAGTGCCACAGGGACCTATGGCTACACCTTC. Translated: CSATGTYGYTF.

This clone showed up just once. V is TRBV11-2 and J is TRBJ2-7; D gene uncertain. Trimming cost V 3 bases and J 2 bases, with 8 bases left between them. Germline loops: CDR1 SGHAT, CDR2 FQNNGV. The CDR3 contains 13 residues. The CDR3 is CASSFKSTYEQYF. In nucleotides, the CDR3 is TGTGCCAGCAGCTTTAAGTCTACCTACGAGCAGTACTTC.

The V gene is TRBV18, the J gene TRBJ2-3, with D hard to call. CDR1 is KGHSH, CDR2 LQKENI, per germline. V lost 0 bases, J lost 1 base, and 8 bases lay in between. CDR3 size: 15 residues. The CDR3 loop is CASSPPYSGTDTQYF. CDR3 bases: TGTGCCAGCTCACCACCATACAGTGGCACAGATACGCAGTATTTT.

The chain links TRBV19 to TRBJ2-1; the match to TRBD2 covers 9 bases. Germline CDR1 and CDR2: LNHDA and SQIVND (reference sequence). The CDR3 extends over 15 amino acids. With 5 bases clipped from V and 2 bases from J, the junction kept 4 bases outside the gene matches. CDR3 in amino acids: CASSLSSGTYNEQFF. DNA for the CDR3: TGTGCCAGTAGTTTGTCTAGCGGGACCTACAATGAGCAGTTCTTC.

In its sample, this clone was seen once. The genes are TRBV15 and TRBJ1-1; D gene ambiguous. From germline, CDR1 is LNHNV and CDR2 YYDKDF (reference sequence). Trimming removed 0 bases from V and 4 bases from J, with 12 bases in between. The CDR3 runs to 15 residues. CDR3 DNA: TGTGCCACCAGCAGAGACCGTACGGGAGCCACTGAAGCTTTCTTT. It specifies CATSRDRTGATEAFF.

The genes are TRBV30 and TRBJ1-2, with TRBD1 identical over 7 bases. The CDR3 is 13 amino acids. Trimming cost V 8 bases and J 6 bases; bases outside gene matches: 12. CDR1 and CDR2 (germline): GTSNPN, SVGIG (reference sequence). The chain's CDR3 is CAGNRQGVDGYTF. Written as DNA, the CDR3 is TGTGCCGGAAACCGACAGGGTGTCGATGGCTACACCTTC.

This clone was seen only once. The V and J genes are TRBV4-1 and TRBJ1-4; D gene unclear. The CDR3 sequence is 16 residues long. CDR1 is MGHRA, CDR2 YSYEKL, per germline. Trimming pared 0 bases from V and 4 bases from J, leaving 12 bases between. The DNA of the CDR3 is TGCGCCAGCAGCCAAGATGTCAACAGTGTTAATGAAAAACTGTTTTTT. Translating gives CASSQDVNSVNEKLFF.